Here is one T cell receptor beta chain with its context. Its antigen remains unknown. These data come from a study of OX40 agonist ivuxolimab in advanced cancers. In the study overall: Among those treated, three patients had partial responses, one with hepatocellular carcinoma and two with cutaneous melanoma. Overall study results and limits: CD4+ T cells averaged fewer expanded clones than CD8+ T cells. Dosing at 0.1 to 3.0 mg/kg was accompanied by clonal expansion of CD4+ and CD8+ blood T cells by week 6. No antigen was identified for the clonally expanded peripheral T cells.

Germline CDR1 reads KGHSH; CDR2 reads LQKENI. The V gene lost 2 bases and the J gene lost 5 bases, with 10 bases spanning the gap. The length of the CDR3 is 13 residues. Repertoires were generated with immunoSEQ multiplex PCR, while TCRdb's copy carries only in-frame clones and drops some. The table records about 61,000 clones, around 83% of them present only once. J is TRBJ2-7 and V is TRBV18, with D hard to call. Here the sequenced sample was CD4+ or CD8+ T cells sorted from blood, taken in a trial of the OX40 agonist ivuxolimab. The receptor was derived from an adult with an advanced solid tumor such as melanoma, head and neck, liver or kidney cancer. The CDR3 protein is CASSPIESDEQYF. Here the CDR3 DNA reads TGTGCCAGCTCACCAATCGAGTCAGACGAGCAGTACTTC.